This TCR beta chain was profiled in a study of identical twins. TCRdb reanalysed the 5' RACE reads using MiXCR and keeps one entry per CDR3 protein. The table includes over 500,000 distinct CDR3 sequences, roughly 21% detected once. V shed 2 bases and J shed 6 bases, with 14 bases lying between them. Germline loops: CDR1 SNHLY, CDR2 FYNNEI. The CDR3 runs to 15 residues. In regard to this clonotype: Its target is not known.

Whole-study results and caveats: Out-of-frame sharing of TCR alpha in monozygotic twins was underestimated by models.

The same specimen was also included in a second study, on T cells expressing NK-cell markers. That source notes: In several donors, dominant clonotypes made up about 28.3-65% of CD3+CD56-NKG2C+ cells.

V gene TRBV2 combines with J gene TRBJ2-1; D may be TRBD1 or TRBD2 (6 bases each). This clonotype was sampled from a young woman in good health. Material: CD4+ T cells sorted from blood. CDR3 region: CASSENPGGANEQFF. In nucleotides, the CDR3 is TGTGCCAGCAGTGAAAATCCCGGGGGCGCCAATGAGCAGTTCTTC. Looking up the rest from reference TRBV2 and TRBJ2-1 gives the full variable domain: EPEVTQTPSHQVTQMGQEVILRCVPISNHLYFYWYRQILGQKVEFLVSFYNNEISEKSEIFDDQFSVERPDGSNFTLKIRSTKLEDSAMYFCASSENPGGANEQFFGPGTRLTVL.